The rows below give T cell receptor beta chains drawn from one sample of a study of blood T cell repertoires in COVID-19. TCRdb's copy holds only in-frame clones and misses some; the assay was immunoSEQ multiplex PCR. The table lists roughly 280,000 clones, around 83% of them singletons, with approximately 4% in the top ten. Sequencing used peripheral blood. The receptor source for this set is a man between 18 and 29 years old with active or convalescent COVID-19. Both conserved end residues are trimmed from each CDR3. Each record gives: V gene, J gene, CDR3 protein.

v_gene: TRBV6-5
j_gene: TRBJ1-1
CDR3aa: ASSLSFFSNTEAF

v_gene: TRBV6-4
j_gene: TRBJ2-5
CDR3aa: ASSDSAGQTQY

v_gene: TRBV5-1
j_gene: TRBJ2-5
CDR3aa: ASSLTGGEAQY

v_gene: TRBV28
j_gene: TRBJ2-2
CDR3aa: ASSLPSGGSNRELF

v_gene: TRBV28
j_gene: TRBJ1-4
CDR3aa: ASRDGQNEKLF

v_gene: TRBV5-8
j_gene: TRBJ1-2
CDR3aa: ASRTRDRVGYT

v_gene: TRBV28
j_gene: TRBJ1-6
CDR3aa: ATVERNNSPLH

v_gene: TRBV5-1
j_gene: TRBJ2-7
CDR3aa: ASSLRTLDGGFYEQY

v_gene: TRBV7-9
j_gene: TRBJ1-1
CDR3aa: ASSFKGQETEAF

v_gene: TRBV4-3
j_gene: TRBJ2-7
CDR3aa: ASSQDGGGPNYEQY

v_gene: TRBV19
j_gene: TRBJ1-2
CDR3aa: AHNKRGRGGYT

v_gene: TRBV9
j_gene: TRBJ2-7
CDR3aa: ASSVEGAGSTYEQY

v_gene: TRBV6-2/TRBV6-3
j_gene: TRBJ2-7
CDR3aa: ASSRPVSYEQY

v_gene: TRBV5-4
j_gene: TRBJ1-1
CDR3aa: ASTWRPRAPEAF

v_gene: TRBV6-2/TRBV6-3
j_gene: TRBJ2-2
CDR3aa: ASSTGGANTGELF

v_gene: TRBV7-2
j_gene: TRBJ2-5
CDR3aa: ASSLGVGTGETQY

v_gene: TRBV7-2
j_gene: TRBJ1-3
CDR3aa: ASSTPTGAGGNTIY